This T cell receptor beta chain emerged from a study of CD8+CD57+ T cells in acquired aplastic anemia. In the study overall: An average of around 3.5 ug of DNA was obtained from sorted CD4+ and CD8+ cells. Study-level points and caveats: Shared by patients and controls, twenty-nine CD8+ CDR3s were abundant in patients.

The template for TCR beta VDJ and CDR3 sequence profiling was genomic DNA. One entry per CDR3 protein results from TCRdb running MiXCR on the reads. The sample lists roughly 220,000 distinct CDR3 sequences, about 60% occurring once. The sequenced patients had an expansion of CD8+CD57+ cells seen by flow cytometry. Remarks on this clonotype: Its antigen is still unknown.

The source of this sequence is a human donor with aplastic anemia. Sequenced: sorted CD4+, CD8+, or CD8+CD57+ T cells (not recorded which) from PBMCs.

CDR3 sequence (DNA): TGTGCCAGCAAATTTTACAATGAGCAGTTCTTC. This sequence encodes CASKFYNEQFF. The chain uses TRBV7-2 and TRBJ2-1; D gene uncertain. V was trimmed by 7 bases and J by 4 bases, leaving 5 bases between them. There are 11 residues in the CDR3. Germline-derived CDR1 and CDR2 are SGHTA and FQGNSA.